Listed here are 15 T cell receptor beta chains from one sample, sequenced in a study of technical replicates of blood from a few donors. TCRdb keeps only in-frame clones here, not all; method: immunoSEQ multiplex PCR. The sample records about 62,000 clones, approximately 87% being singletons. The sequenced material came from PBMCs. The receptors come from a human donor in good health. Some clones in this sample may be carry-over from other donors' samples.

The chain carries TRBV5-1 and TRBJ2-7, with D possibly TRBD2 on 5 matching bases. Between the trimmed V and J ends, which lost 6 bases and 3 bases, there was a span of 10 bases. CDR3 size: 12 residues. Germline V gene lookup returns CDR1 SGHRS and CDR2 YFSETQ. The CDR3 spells CASKADSYEQYF. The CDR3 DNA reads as TGCGCCAGCAAAGCGGATAGCTACGAGCAGTACTTC.

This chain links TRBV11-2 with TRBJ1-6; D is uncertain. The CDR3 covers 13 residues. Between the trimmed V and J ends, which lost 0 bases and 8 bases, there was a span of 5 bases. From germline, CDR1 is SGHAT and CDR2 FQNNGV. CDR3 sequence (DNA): TGTGCCAGCAGCTTAGATGAGGATTCACCCCTCCACTTT. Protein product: CASSLDEDSPLHF.

CDR3 protein: CASSFGASNTGELFF. CDR3 DNA sequence: TGTGCCAGCAGCTTTGGAGCTTCGAACACCGGGGAGCTGTTTTTT. J is TRBJ2-2 and V is TRBV7-9; no firm D call. Germline V gene sequence: CDR1 SEHNR, CDR2 FQNEAQ (reference sequence). Trimming took 3 bases from V and 0 from J, leaving 8 bases between them. The CDR3 runs to 15 residues.

In DNA, the CDR3 is TGTGCCAGCAGCCTATACACCGGGACTACCTACAATGAGCAGTTCTTC. It specifies CASSLYTGTTYNEQFF. The J gene is TRBJ2-1, the V gene TRBV7-2, with 7 bases fitting TRBD2. The CDR3 runs 16 residues. The germline gives CDR1 SGHTA, CDR2 FQGNSA. With V trimmed by 5 bases and J by 2 bases, 9 bases remained unmatched. Full variable domain (rest looked up from reference TRBV7-2 and TRBJ2-1): GAGVSQSPSNKVTEKGKDVELRCDPISGHTALYWYRQSLGQGLEFLIYFQGNSAPDKSGLPSDRFSAERTGGSVSTLTIQRTQQEDSAVYLCASSLYTGTTYNEQFFGPGTRLTVL.

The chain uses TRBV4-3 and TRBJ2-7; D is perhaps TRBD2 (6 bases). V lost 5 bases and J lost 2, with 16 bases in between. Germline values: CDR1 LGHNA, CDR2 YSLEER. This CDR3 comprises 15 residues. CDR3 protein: CASSEVWLATYEQYF. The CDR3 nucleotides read TGCGCCAGCAGCGAAGTGTGGCTAGCGACCTACGAGCAGTACTTC.

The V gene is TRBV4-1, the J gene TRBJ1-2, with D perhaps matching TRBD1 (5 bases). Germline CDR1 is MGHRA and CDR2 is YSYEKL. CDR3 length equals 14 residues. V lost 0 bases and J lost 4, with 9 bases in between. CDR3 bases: TGCGCCAGCAGCCAAGATCAGGGTACCTATGGCTACACCTTC. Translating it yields CASSQDQGTYGYTF.

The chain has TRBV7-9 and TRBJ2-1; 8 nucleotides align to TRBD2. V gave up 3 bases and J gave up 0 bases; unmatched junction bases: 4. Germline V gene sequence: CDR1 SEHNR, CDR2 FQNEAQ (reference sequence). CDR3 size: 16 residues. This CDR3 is CASSFGGALSYNEQFF. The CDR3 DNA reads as TGTGCCAGCAGCTTCGGGGGGGCTCTCTCCTACAATGAGCAGTTCTTC.

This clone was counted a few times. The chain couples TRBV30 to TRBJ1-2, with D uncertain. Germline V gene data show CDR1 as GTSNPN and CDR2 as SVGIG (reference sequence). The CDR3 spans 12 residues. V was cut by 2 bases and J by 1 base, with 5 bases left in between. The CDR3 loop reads CAWSQDNYGYTF. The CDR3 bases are TGTGCCTGGAGTCAGGATAACTATGGCTACACCTTC.

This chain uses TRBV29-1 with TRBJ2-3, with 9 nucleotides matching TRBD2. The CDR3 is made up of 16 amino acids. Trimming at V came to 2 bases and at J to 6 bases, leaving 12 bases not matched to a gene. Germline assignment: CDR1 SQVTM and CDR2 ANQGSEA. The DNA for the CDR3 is TGCAGCGTTGAATCCCCTCGCGGGGGGGCAGGGGATACGCAGTATTTT. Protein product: CSVESPRGGAGDTQYF.

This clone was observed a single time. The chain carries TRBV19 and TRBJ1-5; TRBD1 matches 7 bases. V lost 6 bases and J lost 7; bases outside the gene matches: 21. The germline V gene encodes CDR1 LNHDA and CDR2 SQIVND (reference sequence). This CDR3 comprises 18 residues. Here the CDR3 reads CASSPASAGQLLRQPQHF. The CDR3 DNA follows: TGTGCCAGTAGCCCTGCGTCTGCGGGACAGCTTTTGCGGCAGCCCCAGCATTTT.

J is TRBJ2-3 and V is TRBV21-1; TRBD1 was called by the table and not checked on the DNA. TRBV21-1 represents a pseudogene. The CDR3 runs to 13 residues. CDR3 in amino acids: CASRGWDTDTQYF. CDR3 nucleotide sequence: TGTGCCAGCAGGGGATGGGACACGGATACGCAGTATTTT.

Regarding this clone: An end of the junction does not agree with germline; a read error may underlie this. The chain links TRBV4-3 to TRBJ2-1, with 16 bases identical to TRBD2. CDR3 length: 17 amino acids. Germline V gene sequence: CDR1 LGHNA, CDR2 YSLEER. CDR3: CASSQELLGLAGGRILF. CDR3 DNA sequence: TGCGCCAGCAGCCAAGAGCTATTGGGACTAGCGGGGGGGCGCATCCTCTTC.

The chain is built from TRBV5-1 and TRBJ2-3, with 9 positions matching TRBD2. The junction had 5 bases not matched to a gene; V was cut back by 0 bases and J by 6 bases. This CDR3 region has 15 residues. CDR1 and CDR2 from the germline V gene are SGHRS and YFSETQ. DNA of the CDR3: TGCGCCAGCAGCTTGGCGGCGGGAGGGTCCGATACGCAGTATTTT. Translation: CASSLAAGGSDTQYF.

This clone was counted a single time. This CDR3 reads CASGLSLDTQYF. The CDR3 DNA reads TGTGCTAGTGGTTTGTCGTTGGATACGCAGTATTTT. The chain combines TRBV12-5 with TRBJ2-3, with D unclear. The V end was cut by 2 bases, the J end by 6 bases, with 6 bases between. The CDR3 consists of 12 residues. Germline assignment: CDR1 LGHNT and CDR2 FRNRAP.

DNA for the CDR3: TGTGCCAGCAGCTTATACGGCGGGAGCTTGGGCTACAATGAGCAGTTCTTC. It encodes CASSLYGGSLGYNEQFF. V and J are TRBV11-2 and TRBJ2-1; TRBD2 matches 7 bases. This CDR3 is built from 17 residues. Germline lookup yields CDR1 SGHAT and CDR2 FQNNGV. Losses at the gene ends were 2 bases for V and 3 bases for J; bases not matched to a gene: 10.